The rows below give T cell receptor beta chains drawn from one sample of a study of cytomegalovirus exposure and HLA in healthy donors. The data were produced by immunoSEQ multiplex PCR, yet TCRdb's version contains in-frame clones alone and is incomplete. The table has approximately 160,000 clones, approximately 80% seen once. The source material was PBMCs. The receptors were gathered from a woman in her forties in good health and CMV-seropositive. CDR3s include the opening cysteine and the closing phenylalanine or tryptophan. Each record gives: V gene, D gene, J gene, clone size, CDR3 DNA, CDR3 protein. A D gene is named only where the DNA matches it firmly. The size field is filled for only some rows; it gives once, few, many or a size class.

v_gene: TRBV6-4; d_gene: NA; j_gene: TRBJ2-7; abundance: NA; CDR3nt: TGTGCCAGCAGTGACTCTGGGAGGCATCTTTGGCGCACCTCCTACGAGCAGTACTTC; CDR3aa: CASSDSGRHLWRTSYEQYF
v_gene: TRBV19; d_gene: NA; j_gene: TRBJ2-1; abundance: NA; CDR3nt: TGTGCCAGTAGTGTCTTGACTAGTTCCTCCTACAATGAGCAGTTCTTC; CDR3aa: CASSVLTSSSYNEQFF
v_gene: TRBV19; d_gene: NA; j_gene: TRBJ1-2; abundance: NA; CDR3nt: TGTGCCAGTAGTATTCCCCCATCGGGTTTCTATGGCTACACCTTC; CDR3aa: CASSIPPSGFYGYTF
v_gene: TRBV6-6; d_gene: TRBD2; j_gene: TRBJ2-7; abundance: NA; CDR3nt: TGTGCCAGCAGTCCTAGCGGCCCCTCCTCCTACGAGCAGTACTTC; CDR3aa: CASSPSGPSSYEQYF
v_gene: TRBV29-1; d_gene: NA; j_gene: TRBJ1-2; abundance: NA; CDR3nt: TGCAGCGTTGAACTGGCCAACTATGGCTACACCTTC; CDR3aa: CSVELANYGYTF
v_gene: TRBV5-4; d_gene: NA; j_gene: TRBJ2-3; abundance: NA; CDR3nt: TGTGCCAGCAGCTTGATGGCCTCAGATACGCAGTATTTT; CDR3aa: CASSLMASDTQYF
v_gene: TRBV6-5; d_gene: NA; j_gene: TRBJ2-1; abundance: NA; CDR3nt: TGTGCCAGCAGACCACTACCCAGAAAAGTAAATGAGCAGTTCTTC; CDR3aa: CASRPLPRKVNEQFF
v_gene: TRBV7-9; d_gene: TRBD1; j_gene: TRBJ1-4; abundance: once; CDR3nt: TGTGCCAGCAGCTCCAGTAAACAGGGGGCGGATGAAAAACTGTTTTTT; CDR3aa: CASSSSKQGADEKLFF
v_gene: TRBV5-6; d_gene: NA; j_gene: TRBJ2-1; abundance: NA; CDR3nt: TGTGCCAGCAGCTTGTCCCGCAATGAGCAGTTCTTC; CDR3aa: CASSLSRNEQFF
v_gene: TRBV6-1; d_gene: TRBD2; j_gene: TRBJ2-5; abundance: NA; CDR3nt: TGTGCCAGCAGTGTTCGGGGGGGCATGGAGACCCAGTACTTC; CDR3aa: CASSVRGGMETQYF
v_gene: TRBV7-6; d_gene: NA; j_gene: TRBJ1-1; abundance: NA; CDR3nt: TGTGCCAGCAGCTTACGGGGGGGGGCCATGAACACTGAAGCTTTCTTT; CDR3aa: CASSLRGGAMNTEAFF
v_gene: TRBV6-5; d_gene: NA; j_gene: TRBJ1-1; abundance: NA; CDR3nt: TGTGCCAGCAGTGGGGGGGGGTCTGAAGCTTTCTTT; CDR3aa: CASSGGGSEAFF
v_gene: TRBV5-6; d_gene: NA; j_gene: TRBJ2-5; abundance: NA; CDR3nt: TGTGCCAGCAGCTTACCCAGGGGCCTGCCCCTGGAGGAGACCCAGTACTTC; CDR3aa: CASSLPRGLPLEETQYF
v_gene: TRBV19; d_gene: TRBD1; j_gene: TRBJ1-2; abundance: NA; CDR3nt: TGTGCCAGTAGTGCGTTGGACAGGAACTATGGCTACACCTTC; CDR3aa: CASSALDRNYGYTF
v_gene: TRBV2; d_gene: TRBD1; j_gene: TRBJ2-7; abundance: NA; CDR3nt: TGTGCCAGCACTCGGGACAGCTCCTACGAGCAGTACTTC; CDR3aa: CASTRDSSYEQYF
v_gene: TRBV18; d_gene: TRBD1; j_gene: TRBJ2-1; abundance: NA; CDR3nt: TGTGCCAGCTCACCTCCGACAGGGTTGTACAATGAGCAGTTCTTC; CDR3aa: CASSPPTGLYNEQFF
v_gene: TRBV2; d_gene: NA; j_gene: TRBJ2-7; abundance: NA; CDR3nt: TGTGCCAGCAGCCTATCCTACGAGCAGTACTTC; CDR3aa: CASSLSYEQYF
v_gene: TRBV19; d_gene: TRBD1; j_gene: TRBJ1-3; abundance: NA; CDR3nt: TGTGCCAGTAGTATCGGCAGGGGGAGCGGAAACACCATATATTTT; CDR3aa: CASSIGRGSGNTIYF
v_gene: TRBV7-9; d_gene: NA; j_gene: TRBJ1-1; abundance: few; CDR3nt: TGTGCCAGCAGCCCCCTAGTTACTGAAGCTTTCTTT; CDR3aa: CASSPLVTEAFF
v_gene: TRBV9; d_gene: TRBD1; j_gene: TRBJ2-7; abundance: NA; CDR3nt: TGTGCCAGCAGCGCCGGGACAGGGATCTCCTACGAGCAGTACTTC; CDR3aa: CASSAGTGISYEQYF
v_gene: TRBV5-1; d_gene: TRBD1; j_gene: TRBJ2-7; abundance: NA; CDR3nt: TGCGCCAGCAGCTACGGACAGGAACTCTCCTACGAGCAGTACTTC; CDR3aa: CASSYGQELSYEQYF
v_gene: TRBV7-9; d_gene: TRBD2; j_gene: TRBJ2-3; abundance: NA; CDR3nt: TGTGCCAGCAGTAACGGGAGGGGCACAGATACGCAGTATTTT; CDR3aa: CASSNGRGTDTQYF
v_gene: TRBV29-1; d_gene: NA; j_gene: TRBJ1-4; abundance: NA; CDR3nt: TGCAGCGTTGAATTTACCGCTAATACTGAAAAACTGTTTTTT; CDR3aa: CSVEFTANTEKLFF
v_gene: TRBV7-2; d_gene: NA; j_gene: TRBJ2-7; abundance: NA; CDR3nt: TGTGCCAGCAGCTTAGTTGAGGGAAGCTCCTACGAGCAGTACTTC; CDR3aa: CASSLVEGSSYEQYF
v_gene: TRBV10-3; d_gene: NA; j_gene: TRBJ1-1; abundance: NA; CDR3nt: TGTGCCATCAGCCGAGACAGGACTAACACTGAAGCTTTCTTT; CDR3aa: CAISRDRTNTEAFF
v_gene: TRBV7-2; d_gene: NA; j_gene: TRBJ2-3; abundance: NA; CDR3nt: TGTGCCAGCAGCACTAGCACAGATACGCAGTATTTT; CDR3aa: CASSTSTDTQYF
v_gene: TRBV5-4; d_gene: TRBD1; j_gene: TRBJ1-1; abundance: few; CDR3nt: TGTGCCAGCAGCTCCCGACAGGGCATGAACACTGAAGCTTTCTTT; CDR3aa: CASSSRQGMNTEAFF
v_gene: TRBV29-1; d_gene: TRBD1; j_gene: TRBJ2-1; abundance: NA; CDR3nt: TGCAGCGTTGGCAGGGGGAACAATGAGCAGTTCTTC; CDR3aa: CSVGRGNNEQFF
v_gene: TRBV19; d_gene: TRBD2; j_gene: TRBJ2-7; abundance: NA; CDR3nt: TGTGCCAGTAGCTCTGCCGGGACTAGCGCCTACGAGCAGTACTTC; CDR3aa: CASSSAGTSAYEQYF